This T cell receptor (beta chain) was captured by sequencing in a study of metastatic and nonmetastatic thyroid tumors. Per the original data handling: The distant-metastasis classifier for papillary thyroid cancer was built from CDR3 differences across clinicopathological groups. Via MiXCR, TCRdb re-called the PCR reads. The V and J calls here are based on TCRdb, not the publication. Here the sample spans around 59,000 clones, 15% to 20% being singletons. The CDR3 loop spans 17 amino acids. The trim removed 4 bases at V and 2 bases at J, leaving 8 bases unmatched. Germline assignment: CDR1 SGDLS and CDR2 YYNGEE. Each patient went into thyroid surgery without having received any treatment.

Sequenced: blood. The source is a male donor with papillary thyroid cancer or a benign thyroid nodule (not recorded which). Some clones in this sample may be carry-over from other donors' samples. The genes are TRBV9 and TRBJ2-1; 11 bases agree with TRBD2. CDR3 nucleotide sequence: TGTGCCAGCAGCCAAGCTAGCGGGAGGTTCCCCTACAATGAGCAGTTCTTC. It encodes CASSQASGRFPYNEQFF.